Following are 17 T cell receptor beta chains from one sample sequenced in a study of response to subunit inactivated influenza vaccine listed by TCRdb under 2018. The library was obtained by RT-PCR. The sample was run on an Illumina HiSeq 2500. Starting from the raw public reads, TCRdb applied fastp trimming at Q25, assembled clones with MiXCR and retained in-frame beta chains. Rows are unified per CDR3 protein, each entry keeping the most common DNA and genes. This sample holds some 500,000 distinct CDR3 sequences; over 10% were observed only once. About an eighth of the sample rests with the top ten. The time point label of this sample denotes: approximately 45 days after influenza vaccine administration. This sample comprised PBMCs from blood, obtained 40 to 50 days after vaccination. The receptors stem from a man in his forties or fifties who received an inactivated influenza vaccine. Donor details come from another sample of the same person, matched by shared clones.

In its sample, this clonotype was seen a few times. The gene calls are TRBV3-1 and TRBJ2-1; maybe TRBD1 (5 bases). V lost 1 base to trimming and J lost 8 bases, with 6 bases between them. Germline-derived CDR1 and CDR2 are LGHDT and YNNKEL (reference sequence). The CDR3 consists of 12 residues. In DNA form, the CDR3 reads TGTGCCAGCAGCCAAGGGACATATGAGCAGTTCTTC. Its translation: CASSQGTYEQFF.

This chain links TRBV12-5 with TRBJ2-1; D gene ambiguous. The CDR3 loop spans 14 amino acids. CDR1 is LGHNT, CDR2 FRNRAP, per germline. V dropped 1 base and J dropped 4 bases, with 8 bases sitting between them. Here the CDR3 DNA reads TGTGCTAGTGGTTTGGGACACTTTTACAATGAGCAGTTCTTC. It encodes CASGLGHFYNEQFF.

This clonotype was counted many times. The chain carries TRBV6-5 and TRBJ1-6, with TRBD1 matching 8 bases. Germline lookup yields CDR1 MNHEY and CDR2 SVGAGI. Losses at the gene ends were 0 bases for V and 9 bases for J; bases not matched to a gene: 4. The length of the CDR3 is 15 residues. As DNA, the CDR3 is TGTGCCAGCAGTTACTCTGACAGGGGTGGTTCACCCCTCCACTTT. Amino acid sequence: CASSYSDRGGSPLHF.

The CDR3 coding sequence is TGCAGTGCTAGGAATGCTCGGGAGCAGTACTTC. It codes for CSARNAREQYF. V usage is TRBV20-1 and J usage is TRBJ2-7; D not certain. Trimming removed 3 bases at V and 7 bases at J, with 10 bases between. Germline assignment: CDR1 DFQATT and CDR2 SNEGSKA (reference sequence). This CDR3 contains 11 residues.

This clonotype was found a few times. The chain recombines TRBV6-2 or TRBV6-3 with TRBJ2-1, with 10 bases aligning to TRBD2. This CDR3 comprises 19 residues. The germline CDR1 and CDR2 sequences are MNHEY and SVGEGT. The V and J ends lost 6 bases and 0 bases, in that order; junction bases with no gene match: 14. CDR3 residues: CASRPIAGGAFNSYNEQFF. For the CDR3, the DNA is TGTGCCAGCAGACCGATAGCGGGGGGTGCCTTTAACTCCTACAATGAGCAGTTCTTC.

The CDR3: CVSASHGYNSPLHF. The DNA for the CDR3 is TGCGTCTCAGCAAGTCACGGCTATAATTCACCCCTCCACTTT. V is TRBV5-1 and J is TRBJ1-6, with unresolved D. Germline-derived CDR1 and CDR2 are SGHRS and YFSETQ. The CDR3 sequence is 14 residues long.

The gene calls are TRBV6-1 and TRBJ1-4; D gene ambiguous. The ends were cut back, 3 bases at V and 8 bases at J, with 16 bases in the middle. CDR1 MNHNS and CDR2 SASEGT come from the germline V gene. The CDR3 consists of 15 residues. The CDR3 sequence is CASSEFAGSLEKLFF. The CDR3 DNA reads TGTGCCAGCAGTGAGTTTGCTGGCTCGTTGGAAAAACTGTTTTTT.

This clonotype was seen many times. The rearrangement uses TRBV27 and TRBJ2-7; no definite D call. The CDR3 spans 13 residues. Trimming left V 2 bases short and J 0 bases short, with 5 bases between. Germline V gives CDR1 MNHEY, CDR2 SMNVEV (reference sequence). The CDR3 loop is CASSLTVSYEQYF. The CDR3, as DNA: TGTGCCAGCAGTTTAACAGTCTCCTACGAGCAGTACTTC.

The sample holds a few counts of this clonotype. This rearrangement joins TRBV7-6 to TRBJ1-6; possibly TRBD1 for D (5 bases). This CDR3 is built from 17 residues. Looked up from germline, CDR1 is SGHVS and CDR2 is FNYEAQ. Trimming left V 1 base short and J 1 base short, with 11 bases between. As DNA, the CDR3 is TGTGCCAGCAGCTTAGGGCCGAGGGGATCCTATAATTCACCCCTCCACTTT. It yields the protein CASSLGPRGSYNSPLHF.

The table lists this clonotype with a few counts. The chain carries TRBV20-1 and TRBJ2-7; D remains ambiguous. V gave up 5 bases and J gave up 3 bases, with 8 bases separating them. Germline CDR1 reads DFQATT; CDR2 reads SNEGSKA (reference sequence). This CDR3 comprises 11 residues. The CDR3 DNA reads TGCAGTGCTGACGATCACTACGAGCAGTACTTC. It codes for CSADDHYEQYF.

This clonotype turned up a few times. J is TRBJ2-7 and V is TRBV29-1, with D tentatively TRBD2 (7 bases). Per the germline V gene, CDR1 is SQVTM and CDR2 is ANQGSEA. CDR3 length: 12 amino acids. V lost 4 bases to trimming and J lost 2 bases, with 9 bases between them. The CDR3 sequence is CSVGGGPYEQYF. CDR3 coding DNA: TGCAGCGTTGGCGGGGGCCCCTACGAGCAGTACTTC.

This chain uses TRBV20-1 with TRBJ2-1; weak D call: TRBD2 (5 bases). Germline CDR1 DFQATT, CDR2 SNEGSKA (reference sequence). Trimming shortened V by 8 bases and J by 4 bases, and 24 bases separated the two germline ends. The CDR3 consists of 16 residues. CDR3 sequence (DNA): TGCAGTCCCTATACGGGCGGGTCTACCCTTTACAATGAGCAGTTCTTC. Translated, it gives CSPYTGGSTLYNEQFF.

This clonotype turned up a few times. This rearrangement joins TRBV6-5 to TRBJ2-2; 7 bases are a match to TRBD1. CDR3 size: 16 residues. The germline V gene encodes CDR1 MNHEY and CDR2 SVGAGI. The ends lost 2 bases at V and 5 bases at J; junction bases unmatched: 8. CDR3 bases: TGTGCCAGCAGTTACCCCAAGACAGGGTTAACCGGGGAGCTGTTTTTT. The encoded protein is CASSYPKTGLTGELFF.

The V gene is TRBV12-3 or TRBV12-4, the J gene TRBJ2-7; 8 nucleotides match TRBD2. The CDR3 is made up of 13 amino acids. Unmatched junction bases numbered 3, after V lost 5 bases and J lost 3 bases. CDR3 DNA: TGTGCCAGCAGTCGTAGCGGGAACTACGAGCAGTACTTC. Translated: CASSRSGNYEQYF.

This clonotype was found once. The rearrangement uses TRBV7-8 and TRBJ2-5, with TRBD2 matching 7 bases. CDR1 is SGHVS, CDR2 FQNEAQ, per germline. CDR3 length equals 15 residues. Germline trimming cut 4 bases from V and 1 base from J; bases unmatched to any gene: 6. CDR3 coding DNA: TGTGCCAGCAGCTCCCCGGGAGGCGCCCAAGAGACCCAGTACTTC. Translated, it gives CASSSPGGAQETQYF.

The table lists this clonotype with a few counts. The chain is built from TRBV7-2 and TRBJ2-2; 7 nucleotides line up with TRBD2. This CDR3 is built from 14 residues. Trimming took 4 bases from V and 4 from J; bases not matched to a gene: 3. Germline loops: CDR1 SGHTA, CDR2 FQGNSA. CDR3 nucleotides: TGTGCCAGCAGCTCGGGGGAGGGCACCGGGGAGCTGTTTTTT. Translated: CASSSGEGTGELFF.

This clonotype has only a few counts. The J gene is TRBJ1-1, the V gene TRBV20-1, with D possibly being TRBD1 (5 bases). V was shortened by 6 bases and J by 1 base, with 15 bases between the two germline ends. Looked up from germline, CDR1 is DFQATT and CDR2 is SNEGSKA (reference sequence). This CDR3 is 14 amino acids long. CDR3 protein: CSAASLTGNTEAFF. In DNA, the CDR3 is TGCAGTGCCGCTTCTTTAACAGGGAACACTGAAGCTTTCTTT.